Listed below are T cell receptor beta chains from one sample, sequenced in a study of blood T cell repertoires in COVID-19. This table comes from immunoSEQ multiplex PCR, and its TCRdb copy is limited to in-frame clones, with some not included. This table has about 250,000 clones, approximately 86% appearing once. Sequencing was carried out using PBMCs or T cells enriched from blood (not recorded which). The origin of the receptors is a woman between 50 and 59 years old who had recovered from COVID-19. The CDR3 runs from the conserved cysteine through the conserved F or W. The D gene is left open where the match is weak. Some rows mark clone size as missing; the rest say once, few, many or name a class of expanded clone.

j_gene: TRBJ2-7; d_gene: TRBD1; v_gene: TRBV18; abundance: NA; CDR3nt: TGTGCCAGCTCAGGGATACAGGGGCGAGTCTACGAGCAGTACTTC; CDR3aa: CASSGIQGRVYEQYF
j_gene: TRBJ1-1; d_gene: TRBD1; v_gene: TRBV28; abundance: NA; CDR3nt: TGTGCCAGCAGTTTGGGGGTAGGGGGCGCAGTACGAGCTTTCTTT; CDR3aa: CASSLGVGGAVRAFF
j_gene: TRBJ2-7; d_gene: TRBD2; v_gene: TRBV9; abundance: NA; CDR3nt: TGTGCCAGCAGCGTAGAGGACGGGACTATGGGCTACGAGCAGTACTTC; CDR3aa: CASSVEDGTMGYEQYF
j_gene: TRBJ2-3; d_gene: TRBD2; v_gene: TRBV5-6; abundance: NA; CDR3nt: TGTGCCAGCAGCTTCCTTCTTATAGGGCTAGCGGGAACAGATACGCAGTATTTT; CDR3aa: CASSFLLIGLAGTDTQYF
j_gene: TRBJ2-7; d_gene: NA; v_gene: TRBV9; abundance: NA; CDR3nt: TGTGCCAGCAGCGTAGCGCGGGACAGCTCCTACGAGCAGTACTTC; CDR3aa: CASSVARDSSYEQYF
j_gene: TRBJ1-1; d_gene: NA; v_gene: TRBV3-1/TRBV3-2; abundance: NA; CDR3nt: TGTGCCAGCAGCCAAGATCTGGTGGAGGGCCAGGAAGCTTTCTTT; CDR3aa: CASSQDLVEGQEAFF
j_gene: TRBJ2-7; d_gene: TRBD2; v_gene: TRBV5-4; abundance: NA; CDR3nt: TGTGCCAGCAGCCTCGAGAGCGGGAGCTCCTACGAGCAGTACTTC; CDR3aa: CASSLESGSSYEQYF
j_gene: TRBJ2-3; d_gene: TRBD2; v_gene: TRBV7-9; abundance: NA; CDR3nt: TGTGCCAGCAGCCAGACCAAACTAGCGGCTGGCACAGATACGCAGTATTTT; CDR3aa: CASSQTKLAAGTDTQYF
j_gene: TRBJ2-7; d_gene: NA; v_gene: TRBV29-1; abundance: few; CDR3nt: TGCAGCGTTGTACCGGGGGGCGTCTACGAGCAGTACTTC; CDR3aa: CSVVPGGVYEQYF
j_gene: TRBJ2-7; d_gene: NA; v_gene: TRBV10-3; abundance: NA; CDR3nt: TGTGCCATCAGGGAGGCGGAGTTCTACGAGCAGTACTTC; CDR3aa: CAIREAEFYEQYF